The present TCR beta chain was sequenced within a study of blood T cells in healthy people across ages. Study results and caveats: Lack of knowledge of donor CMV status possibly confounded expanded clonotype changes.

The CDR3 length is 14 residues. Combining a sample-barcoded 5' primer with a J-beta primer mix, a second PCR ran for 7 to 11 cycles. A 12-random-nucleotide template-switch adaptor tagged each cDNA molecule. TCRdb independently ran MiXCR on the 5' RACE reads; one entry per CDR3 protein. The table includes about a million distinct CDR3 sequences, around 54% detected once. Total RNA extracted from each sample amounted to at least 6 micrograms. Details on this clonotype: The antigen is not known.

The chain uses TRBV21-1 and TRBJ2-1; no check of the table's D call, TRBD2, against the DNA was made. TRBV21-1 is listed as a pseudogene. This receptor was obtained from a woman aged 60-75 years in good health. Sequenced input: blood. The CDR3 DNA is TGTGCCAGCAGCAAAGTGGTGGGAGTTCATGAGCAGTTCTTC. This encodes CASSKVVGVHEQFF.